This T cell receptor (beta chain) was captured in a study of persistence of HIV-infected CD4 T cells (dated by TCRdb to the early 2020s). For context, the study as a whole: Participants had been on suppressive ART for a median of roughly eight years. Peripheral blood samples of up to about 200 mL were obtained at multiple time points, with the exception of two participants, for whom leukapheresis was performed at a single time point. TCRbeta sequencing assessed the clonality of all cells in each sorted population, while proviral sequencing assessed the clonality of infected cells. CMV- and HIV-1 Gag-responding CD4+ T cells were isolated from ART-treated individuals so that antigen-driven clonal expansion of HIV-1-infected cells could be examined. In the cross-participant TCR cluster analysis, under ten participants were included for CMV and roughly seven participants were included for Gag. Anti-CD3/anti-CD28 stimulation activated a higher proportion of cells, with a lower memory fraction, than antigen stimulation. The study at large found these results: Within the same sorted populations, TCR oligoclonality correlated with proviral oligoclonality. Significantly lower TCRbeta richness was observed in CMV- and Gag-responding cells than in anti-CD3/anti-CD28-responding cells, and higher oligoclonality was observed in CMV-responding cells than in CD3/CD28-stimulated and Gag-responding cells. Antigen-responding cells were enriched for degenerate expanded CDR3beta sequences, which suggests convergent selection of CD4+ responses to CMV and Gag. Bulk TCR analyses could not be limited to the rare CMV-responding cells that actually contained HIV-1 proviruses. Only a small number of individuals took part in the study, and the range of antigens tested was limited.

The CDR3 starts with the cysteine, ends with the phenylalanine, and has 18 residues. CDR3 DNA is the only sequence kept; it has 54 bases, read in frame from the first base. CDR1 SGHNT and CDR2 YENEEA are derived from the germline V gene. V ends up 5 bases short and J 1 base short, with an unmatched junction base count of 6. The immunoSEQ hsTCRB assay version 4 in survey mode was used to sequence TCRbeta repertoires from genomic DNA. For TCRbeta sequencing, genomic DNA was diluted to roughly 11 ng/uL, and up to 1 ug was used per sample. Turning to the authors' computational methods: TCRbeta data analysis was done in ImmunoSeq Analyzer 3.0, and diversity was calculated on productive nucleotide rearrangements. Using the Immunarch R package, the improved Chao index served to estimate lower-bound TCR diversity and the Gini coefficient served to estimate clonality. When different nucleotide rearrangements encoded the same CDR3beta amino acid sequence, each rearrangement was treated as a distinct clonotype. Differential abundance analysis found TCRbeta sequences that were significantly enriched in antigen-responding cells compared with anti-CD3/anti-CD28-activated cells. Using predicted peptide-MHC specificity as the basis, GLIPH2 grouped TCRs into clusters, both for each participant individually and for the merged data sets that combined participants. This immuneACCESS table, as held by TCRdb, lists in-frame sequences with V and J called but not all clones. Of the missing ones, under half trace to an unresolved V gene in checked studies; the others have no known cause. That table furnishes V, J and clone size, whereas the DNA furnished D and trimming. Within this sample are tens of thousands of clones, with roughly 90% of them counted one time only. More than 0.4% of the sample belongs to the ten largest clones.

As concerns this clone: The target of this receptor is not known. Per-base quality was not reported, and no clone a single base away is much larger than it.

Read against the paper, the sample's treatment or condition label means: suppressive antiretroviral therapy. Cells were stimulated with anti-CD3/anti-CD28 magnetic beads as a nonspecific positive control representing the CD4+ T cell repertoire. CD4+ T cells that responded were sorted based on upregulation of both CD40 ligand and CD69. HIV-1-infected adults in whom suppressive ART had been started during chronic infection were enrolled as participants. For at least 4 years, the participants' plasma HIV-1 RNA had been undetectable, below 50 copies/mL. To be included, a participant needed positive CMV serology and a CD4+ T cell count above 400 cells/uL. Before stimulation, PBMCs were isolated using density centrifugation and depleted of CD8+ T cells. For 18 hours, the CD8-depleted PBMCs were stimulated with anti-CD28/CD49d costimulation, a CD40-blocking antibody, and enfuvirtide to prevent new infections. Cell sorting was done on a Beckman Coulter MoFlo Legacy or XDP sorter, and dead cells were excluded with propidium iodide. Genomic DNA was extracted using the QIAamp DNA Mini Kit for samples with more than one million cells and using the Quick-DNA Microprep Kit for all other samples.

The receptor was derived from an adult woman with HIV who was CMV-seropositive. The chain uses TRBV11-3 and TRBJ2-2; TRBD2 agrees with 14 junctional bases. Sequencing was performed on CD4+ T cells sorted from PBMCs after roughly 17-hour stimulation, taken from a patient who received antiretroviral therapy. The cell subset or site label, as the study defines it: CD40L+CD69+ CD4 T cells responding to anti-CD3/anti-CD28 beads, representing the overall repertoire. This receptor has the CDR3 CASSQGLAGAQNTGELFF. The DNA is as follows: TGTGCCAGCAGCCAGGGACTAGCGGGGGCTCAGAACACCGGGGAGCTGTTTTTT.